This passage covers 27 T cell receptor beta chains from one sample sequenced in a study of graft-versus-host responses after intestinal transplantation. Assay used: immunoSEQ multiplex PCR; TCRdb lists only in-frame clones, some missing. The table has some 18,000 clones, roughly four fifths seen once. Sequenced here: PBMCs, sampled 14 days after transplant. The origin of the receptors is a human patient who received an intestinal transplant, so some T cells may come from the graft donor.

This chain links TRBV11-2 with TRBJ1-1; the D is unclear. The V gene's germline CDR1 is SGHAT and CDR2 FQNNGV. The V gene lost 5 bases and the J gene lost 2 bases, with 12 bases spanning the gap. The CDR3 runs 14 residues. CDR3 sequence: CASSPFTRNTEAFF. In DNA form, the CDR3 reads TGTGCCAGCAGCCCTTTCACAAGAAACACTGAAGCTTTCTTT.

CDR3 sequence: CASSLGRGSHNEQFF. The CDR3 DNA reads as TGTGCCAGCAGTTTGGGCAGGGGGTCCCACAATGAGCAGTTCTTC. This chain joins TRBV27 and TRBJ2-1; 7 bases are shared with TRBD1. V was pared by 3 bases and J by 5 bases, with 7 bases of the junction left unmatched. There are 15 residues in the CDR3. Germline lookup yields CDR1 MNHEY and CDR2 SMNVEV (reference sequence).

J is TRBJ1-2 and V is TRBV6-5, with a tentative D call TRBD1 (5 bases). V was clipped by 0 bases and J by 8 bases, with 13 bases between them. Germline CDR1 is MNHEY and CDR2 is SVGAGI. The CDR3 contains 14 residues. Here the CDR3 DNA reads TGTGCCAGCAGTTACTCTATCAGCAGGGTCGGCTACACCTTC. Translation gives CASSYSISRVGYTF.

The rearrangement links TRBV4-1 to TRBJ1-6; D not resolved. This CDR3 contains 19 residues. Looked up from germline, CDR1 is MGHRA and CDR2 is YSYEKL. The ends were cut back, 3 bases at V and 4 bases at J, with 22 bases in the middle. CDR3 nucleotide sequence: TGCGCCAGCAGCCATCCTCCCGGGATAAAGGGAGTATATAATTCACCCCTCCACTTT. It specifies CASSHPPGIKGVYNSPLHF.

The chain carries TRBV27 and TRBJ1-2; possibly TRBD1 for D (6 bases). The CDR3 totals 15 residues. Per germline, CDR1 MNHEY and CDR2 SMNVEV (reference sequence). V gave up 2 bases and J gave up 3 bases, with 13 bases separating them. The DNA for the CDR3 is TGTGCCAGCAGTTTAGGGGGCTTTGGCGACTATGGCTACACCTTC. Translation gives CASSLGGFGDYGYTF.

V is TRBV5-5 and J is TRBJ2-7; 10 nucleotides line up with TRBD2. Germline lookup yields CDR1 SGHKS and CDR2 YYEKEE (reference sequence). There are 14 residues in the CDR3. With 2 bases clipped from V and 3 bases from J, the junction kept 2 bases outside the gene matches. CDR3 coding DNA: TGTGCCAGCAGCTTCGCTAGCGGGAGCTACGAGCAGTACTTC. It yields the protein CASSFASGSYEQYF.

This clone occurred once. The chain couples TRBV10-3 to TRBJ2-3; 7 nucleotides agree with TRBD2. Germline lookup yields CDR1 ENHRY and CDR2 SYGVKD. This CDR3 is built from 14 residues. Trimming cost V 7 bases and J 3 bases; bases outside gene matches: 7. DNA of the CDR3: TGTGCCATCAAAGGCAGGGAGGGTACAGATACGCAGTATTTT. Its translation: CAIKGREGTDTQYF.

This chain links TRBV7-9 with TRBJ2-7; D not certain. The assigned J gene may be wrong: the sequence end matches TRBJ2-5 better. Germline CDR1 is SEHNR and CDR2 is FQNEAQ (reference sequence). This CDR3 region has 14 residues. The CDR3 nucleotides are TGTGCCAGCAGCTTAGGGCAGACACAAGAGACCCAGTACTTC. This encodes CASSLGQTQETQYF.

This sequence joins TRBV6-5 and TRBJ2-6, with a tentative D call TRBD2 (6 bases). The germline V gene encodes CDR1 MNHEY and CDR2 SVGAGI. Trimming shortened V by 4 bases and J by 0 bases, and 7 bases separated the two germline ends. The CDR3 runs to 15 residues. As DNA, the CDR3 is TGTGCCAGCAGTTTGACTAGCTCTGGGGCCAACGTCCTGACTTTC. This codes for CASSLTSSGANVLTF.

The chain is built from TRBV5-6 and TRBJ2-7; D is ambiguous. The V gene's germline CDR1 is SGHDT and CDR2 YYEEEE. V lost 4 bases and J 4 bases, leaving 6 bases between the germline ends. The CDR3 has 11 amino acids. The CDR3: CASSTSYEQYF. The DNA for the CDR3 is TGTGCCAGCAGCACCAGTTACGAGCAGTACTTC.

The chain combines TRBV9 with TRBJ1-2; maybe TRBD1 (6 bases). This CDR3 has 15 residues. CDR1 and CDR2 (germline): SGDLS, YYNGEE. The germline V and J ends were trimmed by 4 bases and 0 bases, with 13 bases remaining between them. The CDR3 spells CASSPGQTSNYGYTF. The CDR3 nucleotides read TGTGCCAGCAGCCCCGGACAGACCTCTAACTATGGCTACACCTTC.

The chain links TRBV7-9 to TRBJ2-7, with D tentatively TRBD1 (5 bases). This CDR3 has 15 amino acids. Germline CDR1 reads SEHNR; CDR2 reads FQNEAQ (reference sequence). V shed 6 bases and J shed 3 bases, with 18 bases lying between them. The CDR3 sequence is CASRSDDSSYYEQYF. DNA of the CDR3: TGTGCCAGCAGATCTGACGACAGTTCCTACTACGAGCAGTACTTC.

The CDR3 sequence: CAWSVSGSGNQPQHF. Here the CDR3 DNA reads TGTGCCTGGAGTGTGTCGGGATCGGGCAATCAGCCCCAGCATTTT. The chain is built from TRBV30 and TRBJ1-5; no clear D. Germline V lookup: CDR1 GTSNPN, CDR2 SVGIG (reference sequence). Trimming took off 0 bases at V and 2 bases at J, with 11 bases between the two ends. CDR3 length equals 15 residues.

This clone came up a few times. The chain joins TRBV7-3 to TRBJ1-4; 7 bases agree with TRBD1. V was clipped by 6 bases and J by 5 bases; unmatched bases: 3. The length of the CDR3 is 13 residues. Per germline, CDR1 SGHTA and CDR2 FQGTGA. The CDR3, as DNA: TGTGCCAGCAGGGACAGGATCAATGAAAAACTGTTTTTT. Translation gives CASRDRINEKLFF.

The chain has TRBV29-1 and TRBJ2-2; 9 bases agree with TRBD2. From germline, CDR1 is SQVTM and CDR2 ANQGSEA. V shed 7 bases, J shed 5 bases, and the junction held 8 bases outside the gene matches. This CDR3 contains 14 residues. CDR3 bases: TGCAGCGCAGGGACTAGCCCGGCTACCGGGGAGCTGTTTTTT. This sequence encodes CSAGTSPATGELFF.

This sequence joins TRBV4-1 and TRBJ1-2; D gene uncertain. The V gene lost 1 base and the J gene lost 6 bases, with 12 bases spanning the gap. The CDR3 spans 14 residues. Germline V lookup: CDR1 MGHRA, CDR2 YSYEKL. CDR3 residues: CASSQVGRMDGYTF. The CDR3 region has the DNA TGCGCCAGCAGCCAAGTCGGGAGGATGGATGGCTACACCTTC.

The J gene is TRBJ1-5, the V gene TRBV19, with 10 bases aligning to TRBD1. The CDR3 sequence is 15 residues long. Germline V gene data show CDR1 as LNHDA and CDR2 as SQIVND (reference sequence). V was pared by 6 bases and J by 6 bases, with 8 bases of the junction left unmatched. The CDR3 region is CASRPTGGAAQPQHF. The CDR3 DNA sequence: TGTGCCAGTAGGCCGACAGGGGGCGCAGCTCAGCCCCAGCATTTT.

This sequence joins TRBV19 and TRBJ2-7; no clear D. V lost 3 bases and J lost 4, with 1 base in between. CDR1 and CDR2 from the germline V gene are LNHDA and SQIVND (reference sequence). The CDR3 spans 10 residues. The CDR3 sequence: CASSIYEQYF. CDR3 coding DNA: TGTGCCAGTAGTATTTACGAGCAGTACTTC.

This rearrangement joins TRBV4-1 to TRBJ2-7; 8 nucleotides match TRBD2. This CDR3 spans 13 amino acids. V dropped 6 bases and J dropped 5; count of bases not matched to a gene: 6. CDR1 and CDR2 from the germline V gene are MGHRA and YSYEKL. CDR3 nucleotide sequence: TGCGCCAGCAGTTCGAGCGGGAGTGACGAGCAGTACTTC. This encodes CASSSSGSDEQYF.

CDR3 amino acids: CASSLVVGNTIYF. Here the CDR3 DNA reads TGTGCCAGCAGCTTGGTGGTAGGAAACACCATATATTTT. The chain couples TRBV5-6 to TRBJ1-3, with D hard to call. Looked up from germline, CDR1 is SGHDT and CDR2 is YYEEEE. V lost 0 bases to trimming and J lost 4 bases, with 5 bases between them. The CDR3 length is 13 residues.

The rearrangement uses TRBV18 and TRBJ2-5; D ambiguous. The tail of the sequence fits TRBJ2-7 better, so the J call may be wrong. Germline V CDR1 and CDR2: KGHSH, LQKENI. The CDR3 extends over 15 amino acids. The CDR3: CASSPPSGFSYEQYF. In DNA, the CDR3 is TGTGCCAGCTCACCACCGTCAGGCTTCTCCTACGAGCAGTACTTC.

The chain employs TRBV7-2 and TRBJ2-2; the D gene is possibly TRBD1 (6 bases). Germline V gene data show CDR1 as SGHTA and CDR2 as FQGNSA. This CDR3 has 13 amino acids. The V gene lost 3 bases and the J gene lost 5 bases, with 7 bases spanning the gap. CDR3 sequence reads: CASSFQGTGELFF. The CDR3 DNA follows: TGTGCCAGCAGCTTCCAGGGGACCGGGGAGCTGTTTTTT.

The chain has TRBV11-2 and TRBJ1-5; possibly TRBD1 for D (5 bases). CDR3 size: 15 residues. Trimming removed 2 bases from V and 0 bases from J, with 8 bases in between. CDR1 and CDR2 from the germline V gene are SGHAT and FQNNGV. The CDR3 here is CASSLWDGSNQPQHF. The CDR3 coding sequence is TGTGCCAGCAGCTTATGGGACGGTAGCAATCAGCCCCAGCATTTT.

The chain is built from TRBV5-4 and TRBJ2-3; D not resolved. V was clipped by 2 bases and J by 1 base, with 8 bases between them. The CDR3 is 14 amino acids. Germline CDR1 is SGHNT and CDR2 is YYREEE (reference sequence). CDR3 bases: TGTGCCAGCAGCTTCGGGCCCGGCACAGATACGCAGTATTTT. This translates into CASSFGPGTDTQYF.

This chain joins TRBV2 and TRBJ2-5; TRBD1 is a possible D gene (6 bases). The CDR3 contains 14 residues. Germline CDR1 and CDR2: SNHLY and FYNNEI. Trimming shortened V by 6 bases and J by 2 bases, and 13 bases separated the two germline ends. In nucleotides, the CDR3 is TGTGCCAGCAGGGCAGGAAGGGGGCAAGAGACCCAGTACTTC. It specifies CASRAGRGQETQYF.

The CDR3 DNA reads TGTCCTGGGAGCTCGCCCAGAAAGCGACAAAGTCGGGCCAACGTCCTGACTTTC. Its translation: CPGSSPRKRQSRANVLTF. This rearrangement joins TRBV22-1 to TRBJ2-6. TRBV22-1 is termed a pseudogene. This CDR3 is 18 amino acids long.

The chain couples TRBV9 to TRBJ1-4, with 7 bases identical to TRBD1. CDR1 SGDLS and CDR2 YYNGEE come from the germline V gene. The CDR3 runs to 14 residues. J gave up 6 bases and V 3 bases, and 5 bases lay outside the gene matches. CDR3: CASSGQGPYEKLFF. The DNA for the CDR3 is TGTGCCAGCAGCGGACAGGGACCTTATGAAAAACTGTTTTTT.